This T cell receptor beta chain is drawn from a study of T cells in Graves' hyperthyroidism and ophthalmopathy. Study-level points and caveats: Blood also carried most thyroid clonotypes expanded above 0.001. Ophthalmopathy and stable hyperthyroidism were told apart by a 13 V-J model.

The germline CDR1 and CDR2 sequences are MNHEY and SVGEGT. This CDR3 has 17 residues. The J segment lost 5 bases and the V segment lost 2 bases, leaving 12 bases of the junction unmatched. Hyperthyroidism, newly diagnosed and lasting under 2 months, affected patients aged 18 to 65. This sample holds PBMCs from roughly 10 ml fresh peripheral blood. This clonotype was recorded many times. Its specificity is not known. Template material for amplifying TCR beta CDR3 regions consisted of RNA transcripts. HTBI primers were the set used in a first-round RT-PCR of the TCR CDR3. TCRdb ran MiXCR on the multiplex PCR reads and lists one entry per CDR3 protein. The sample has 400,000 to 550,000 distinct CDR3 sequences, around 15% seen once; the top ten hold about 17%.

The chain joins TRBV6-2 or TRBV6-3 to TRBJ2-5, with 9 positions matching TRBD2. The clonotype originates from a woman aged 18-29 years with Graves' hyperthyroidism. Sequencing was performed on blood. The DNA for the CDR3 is TGTGCCAGCAGTTACCTGGCGGGAGGGCCGAACGTGGAGACCCAGTACTTC. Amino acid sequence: CASSYLAGGPNVETQYF.